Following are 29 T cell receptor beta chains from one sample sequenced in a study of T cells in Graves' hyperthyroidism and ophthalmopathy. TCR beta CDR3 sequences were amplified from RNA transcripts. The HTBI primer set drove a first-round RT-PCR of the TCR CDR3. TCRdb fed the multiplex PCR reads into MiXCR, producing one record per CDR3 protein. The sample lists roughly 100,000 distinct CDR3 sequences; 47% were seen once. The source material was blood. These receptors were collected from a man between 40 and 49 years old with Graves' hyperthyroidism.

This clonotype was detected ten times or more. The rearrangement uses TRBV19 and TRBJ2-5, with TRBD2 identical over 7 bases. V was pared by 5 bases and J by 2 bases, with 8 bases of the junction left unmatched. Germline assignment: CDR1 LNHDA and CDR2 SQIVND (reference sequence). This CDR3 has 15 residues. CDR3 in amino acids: CASSRKLAQQETQYF. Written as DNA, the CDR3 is TGTGCCAGTAGTCGGAAACTAGCGCAGCAAGAGACCCAGTACTTC.

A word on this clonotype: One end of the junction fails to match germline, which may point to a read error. The CDR3 reads CASSPYGGRSNQPQHF. The CDR3 nucleotides are TGTGCCAGCAGTCCCTACGGGGGAAGGAGCAATCAGCCCCAGCATTTC. The rearrangement joins TRBV2 to TRBJ1-5; D is perhaps TRBD1 (5 bases). The CDR3 totals 16 residues. The germline gives CDR1 SNHLY, CDR2 FYNNEI.

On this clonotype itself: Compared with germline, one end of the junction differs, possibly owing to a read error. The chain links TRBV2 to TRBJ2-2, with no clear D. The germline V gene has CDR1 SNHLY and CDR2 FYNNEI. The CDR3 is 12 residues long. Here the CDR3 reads CTSSRSTGELFF. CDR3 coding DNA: TGTACCAGCAGCCGGAGCACCGGGGAGCTGTTTTTT. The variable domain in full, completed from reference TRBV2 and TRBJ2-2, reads EPEVTQTPSHQVTQMGQEVILRCVPISNHLYFYWYRQILGQKVEFLVSFYNNEISEKSEIFDDQFSVERPDGSNFTLKIRSTKLEDSAMYFCTSSRSTGELFFGEGSRLTVL.

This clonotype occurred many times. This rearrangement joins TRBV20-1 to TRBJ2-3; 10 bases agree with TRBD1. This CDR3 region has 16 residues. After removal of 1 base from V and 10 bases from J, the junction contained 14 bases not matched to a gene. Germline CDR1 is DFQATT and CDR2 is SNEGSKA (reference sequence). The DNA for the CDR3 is TGCAGTGCTAGAGGCGTGGGGGGACAGGGGCTTAATCCGCAGTATTTT. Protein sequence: CSARGVGGQGLNPQYF.

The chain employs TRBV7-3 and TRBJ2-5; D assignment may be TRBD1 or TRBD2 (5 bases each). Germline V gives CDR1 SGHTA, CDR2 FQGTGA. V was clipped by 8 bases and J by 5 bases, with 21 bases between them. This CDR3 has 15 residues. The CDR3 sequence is CASGGGPNTGETQYF. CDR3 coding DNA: TGTGCCAGCGGGGGTGGTCCGAACACCGGGGAGACCCAGTACTTC. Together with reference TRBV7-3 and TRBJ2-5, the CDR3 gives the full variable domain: GAGVSQTPSNKVTEKGKYVELRCDPISGHTALYWYRQSLGQGPEFLIYFQGTGAADDSGLPNDRFFAVRPEGSVSTLKIQRTERGDSAVYLCASGGGPNTGETQYFGPGTRLLVL.

This CDR3 is CASKGANEKLFF. In DNA, the CDR3 is TGTGCCAGCAAGGGAGCTAATGAAAAACTGTTTTTT. The genes are TRBV27 and TRBJ1-4; the D is unclear. CDR1 and CDR2 (germline): MNHEY, SMNVEV (reference sequence). The germline V and J ends were trimmed by 7 bases and 3 bases, with 6 bases remaining between them. The CDR3 sequence is 12 residues long.

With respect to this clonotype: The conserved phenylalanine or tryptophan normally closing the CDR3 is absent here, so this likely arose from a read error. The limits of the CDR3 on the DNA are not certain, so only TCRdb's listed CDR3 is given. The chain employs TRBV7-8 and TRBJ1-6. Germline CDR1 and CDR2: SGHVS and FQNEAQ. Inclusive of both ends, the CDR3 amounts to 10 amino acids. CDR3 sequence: CASSLAGLLS.

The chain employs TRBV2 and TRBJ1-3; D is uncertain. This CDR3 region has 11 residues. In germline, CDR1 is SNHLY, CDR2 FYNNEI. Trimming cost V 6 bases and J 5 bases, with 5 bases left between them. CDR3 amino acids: CASRRRNTIYF. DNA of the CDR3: TGTGCCAGCAGGAGGAGAAACACCATATATTTT. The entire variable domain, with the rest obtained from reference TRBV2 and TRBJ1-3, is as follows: EPEVTQTPSHQVTQMGQEVILRCVPISNHLYFYWYRQILGQKVEFLVSFYNNEISEKSEIFDDQFSVERPDGSNFTLKIRSTKLEDSAMYFCASRRRNTIYFGEGSWLTVV.

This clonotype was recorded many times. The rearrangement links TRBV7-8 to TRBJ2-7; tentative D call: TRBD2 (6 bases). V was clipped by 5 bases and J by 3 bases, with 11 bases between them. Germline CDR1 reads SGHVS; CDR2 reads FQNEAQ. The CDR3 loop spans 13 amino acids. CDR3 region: CASSPGLHYEQYF. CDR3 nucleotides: TGTGCCAGCAGCCCGGGACTTCACTACGAGCAGTACTTC.

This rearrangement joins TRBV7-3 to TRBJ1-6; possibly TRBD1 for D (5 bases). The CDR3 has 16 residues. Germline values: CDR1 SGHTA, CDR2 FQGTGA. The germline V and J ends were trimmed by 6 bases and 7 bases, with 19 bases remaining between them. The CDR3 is CASSTTRGPPNSPLHF. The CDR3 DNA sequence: TGTGCCAGCAGTACGACCCGGGGCCCCCCGAATTCACCCCTCCACTTT.

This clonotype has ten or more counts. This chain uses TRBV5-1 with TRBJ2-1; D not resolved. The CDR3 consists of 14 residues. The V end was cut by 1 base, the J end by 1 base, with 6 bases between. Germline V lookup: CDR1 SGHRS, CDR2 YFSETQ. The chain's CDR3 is CASSLYSSYNEQFF. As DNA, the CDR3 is TGCGCCAGCAGCTTGTACAGTTCCTACAATGAGCAGTTCTTC.

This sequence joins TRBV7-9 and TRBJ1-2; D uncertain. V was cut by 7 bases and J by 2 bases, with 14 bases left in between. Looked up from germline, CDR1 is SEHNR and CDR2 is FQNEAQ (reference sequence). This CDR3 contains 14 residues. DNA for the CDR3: TGTGCCAGCACCGAGTACGGGGAGAACTATGGCTACACCTTC. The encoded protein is CASTEYGENYGYTF.

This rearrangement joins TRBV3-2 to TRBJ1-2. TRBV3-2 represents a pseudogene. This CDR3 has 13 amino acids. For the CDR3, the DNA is TGTGCCAGCAGCCAAGAAGGAGCCTGGGGCTACACCTTC. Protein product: CASSQEGAWGYTF.

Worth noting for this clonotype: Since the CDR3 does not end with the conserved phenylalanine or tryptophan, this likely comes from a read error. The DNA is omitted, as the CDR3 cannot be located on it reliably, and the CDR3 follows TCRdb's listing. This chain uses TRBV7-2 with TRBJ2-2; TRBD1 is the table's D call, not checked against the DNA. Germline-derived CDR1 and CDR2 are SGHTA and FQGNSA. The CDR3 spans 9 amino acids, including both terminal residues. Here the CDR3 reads CASSRGGAS.

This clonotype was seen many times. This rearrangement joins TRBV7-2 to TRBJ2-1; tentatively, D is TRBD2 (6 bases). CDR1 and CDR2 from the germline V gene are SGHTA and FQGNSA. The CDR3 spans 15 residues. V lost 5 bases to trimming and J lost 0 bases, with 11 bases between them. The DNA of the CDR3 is TGTGCCAGCAGCCTACCGACTAGCTCCTACAATGAGCAGTTCTTC. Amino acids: CASSLPTSSYNEQFF.

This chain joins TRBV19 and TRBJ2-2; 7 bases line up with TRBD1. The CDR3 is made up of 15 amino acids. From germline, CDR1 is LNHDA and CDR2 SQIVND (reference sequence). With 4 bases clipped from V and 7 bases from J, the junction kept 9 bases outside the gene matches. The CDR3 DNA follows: TGTGCCAGTAGTACCCACAGGGGCTGGGGCGGGGAGCTGTTTTTT. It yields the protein CASSTHRGWGGELFF.

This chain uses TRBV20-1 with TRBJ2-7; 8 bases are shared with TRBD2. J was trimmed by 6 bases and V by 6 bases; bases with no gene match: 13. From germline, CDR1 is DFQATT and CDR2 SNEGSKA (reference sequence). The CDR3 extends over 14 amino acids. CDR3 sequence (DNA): TGCAGTGCCAGCAGTTTAGCGGGAACGGGCGAGCAGTACTTC. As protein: CSASSLAGTGEQYF.

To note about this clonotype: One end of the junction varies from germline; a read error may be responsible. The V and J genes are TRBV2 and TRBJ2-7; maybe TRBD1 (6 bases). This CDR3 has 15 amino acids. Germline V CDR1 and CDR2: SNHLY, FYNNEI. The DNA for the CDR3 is TGTGCCAGCAGTGATGTAATGGGGGCCACCGGGGAGCTGTACTTC. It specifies CASSDVMGATGELYF.

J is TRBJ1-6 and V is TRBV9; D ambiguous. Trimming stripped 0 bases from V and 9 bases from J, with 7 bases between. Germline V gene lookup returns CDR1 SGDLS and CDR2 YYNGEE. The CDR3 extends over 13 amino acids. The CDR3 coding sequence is TGTGCCAGCAGCGTAGGAGGAAGTTCACCCCTCCACTTT. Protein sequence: CASSVGGSSPLHF.

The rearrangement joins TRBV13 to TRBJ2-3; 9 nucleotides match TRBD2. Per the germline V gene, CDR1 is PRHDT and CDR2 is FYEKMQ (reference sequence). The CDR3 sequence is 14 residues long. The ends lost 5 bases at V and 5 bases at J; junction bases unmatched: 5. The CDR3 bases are TGTGCCAGCAGCGCTAGCGGGAAGGAAGATACGCAGTATTTT. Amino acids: CASSASGKEDTQYF. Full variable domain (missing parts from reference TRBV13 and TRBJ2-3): AAGVIQSPRHLIKEKRETATLKCYPIPRHDTVYWYQQGPGQDPQFLISFYEKMQSDKGSIPDRFSAQQFSDYHSELNMSSLELGDSALYFCASSASGKEDTQYFGPGTRLTVL.

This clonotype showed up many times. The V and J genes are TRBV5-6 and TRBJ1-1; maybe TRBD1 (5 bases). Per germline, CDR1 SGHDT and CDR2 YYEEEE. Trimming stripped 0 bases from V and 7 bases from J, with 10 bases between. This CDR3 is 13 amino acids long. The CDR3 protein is CASSLAVGVEAFF. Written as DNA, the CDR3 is TGTGCCAGCAGCTTGGCCGTAGGGGTTGAAGCTTTCTTT.

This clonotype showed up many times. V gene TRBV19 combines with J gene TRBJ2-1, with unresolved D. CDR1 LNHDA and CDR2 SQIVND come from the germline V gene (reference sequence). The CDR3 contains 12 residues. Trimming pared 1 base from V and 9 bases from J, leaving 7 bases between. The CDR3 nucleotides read TGTGCCAGTAGTATAGCGGGCGTTGAGCAGTTCTTC. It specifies CASSIAGVEQFF.

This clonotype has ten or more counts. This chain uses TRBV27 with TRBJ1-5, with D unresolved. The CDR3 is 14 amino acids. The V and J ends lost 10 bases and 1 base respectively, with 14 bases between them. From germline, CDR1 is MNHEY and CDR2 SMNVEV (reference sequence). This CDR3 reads CATAAGGSNQPQHF. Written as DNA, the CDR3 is TGTGCCACCGCCGCAGGTGGGAGCAATCAGCCCCAGCATTTT.

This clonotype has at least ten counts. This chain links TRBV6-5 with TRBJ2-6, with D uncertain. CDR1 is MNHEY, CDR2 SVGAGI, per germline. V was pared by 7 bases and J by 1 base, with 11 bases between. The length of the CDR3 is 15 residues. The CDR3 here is CASNPQASGANVLTF. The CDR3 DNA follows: TGTGCCAGCAATCCCCAAGCTTCTGGGGCCAACGTCCTGACTTTC.

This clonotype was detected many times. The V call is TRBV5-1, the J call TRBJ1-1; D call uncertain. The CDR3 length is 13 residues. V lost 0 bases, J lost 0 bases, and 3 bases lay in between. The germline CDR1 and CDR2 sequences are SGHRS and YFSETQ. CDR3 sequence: CASSLALNTEAFF. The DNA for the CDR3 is TGCGCCAGCAGCTTGGCTTTGAACACTGAAGCTTTCTTT.

The DNA for the CDR3 is TGTGCCAGCAGCGCGGGGGGGCCGGATACGCAGTATTTT. Its translation is CASSAGGPDTQYF. V usage is TRBV7-3 and J usage is TRBJ2-3; 9 bases agree with TRBD2. Germline values: CDR1 SGHTA, CDR2 FQGTGA. The ends lost 5 bases at V and 6 bases at J; junction bases unmatched: 3. The CDR3 contains 13 residues.

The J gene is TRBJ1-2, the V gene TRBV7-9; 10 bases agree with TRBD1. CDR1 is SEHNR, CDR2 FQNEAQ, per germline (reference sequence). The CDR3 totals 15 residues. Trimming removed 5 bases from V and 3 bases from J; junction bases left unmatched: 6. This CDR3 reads CASSLSGTGDYGYTF. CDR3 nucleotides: TGTGCCAGCAGCCTGAGCGGGACAGGGGACTATGGCTACACCTTC.

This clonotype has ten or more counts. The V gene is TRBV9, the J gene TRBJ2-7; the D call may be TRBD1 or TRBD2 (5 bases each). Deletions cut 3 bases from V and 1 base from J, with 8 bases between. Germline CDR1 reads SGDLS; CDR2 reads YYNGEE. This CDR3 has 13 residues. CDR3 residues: CASSGGPSYEQYF. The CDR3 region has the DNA TGTGCCAGCAGCGGGGGACCGTCCTACGAGCAGTACTTC.

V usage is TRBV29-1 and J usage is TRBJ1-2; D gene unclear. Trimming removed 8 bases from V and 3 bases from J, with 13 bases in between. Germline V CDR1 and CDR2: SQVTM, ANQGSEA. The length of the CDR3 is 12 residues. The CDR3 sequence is CSPGRGDYGYTF. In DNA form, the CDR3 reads TGCAGCCCCGGACGAGGAGACTATGGCTACACCTTC. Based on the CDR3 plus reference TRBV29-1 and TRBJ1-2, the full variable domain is SAVISQKPSRDICQRGTSLTIQCQVDSQVTMMFWYRQQPGQSLTLIATANQGSEATYESGFVIDKFPISRPNLTFSTLTVSNMSPEDSSIYLCSPGRGDYGYTFGSGTRLTVV.